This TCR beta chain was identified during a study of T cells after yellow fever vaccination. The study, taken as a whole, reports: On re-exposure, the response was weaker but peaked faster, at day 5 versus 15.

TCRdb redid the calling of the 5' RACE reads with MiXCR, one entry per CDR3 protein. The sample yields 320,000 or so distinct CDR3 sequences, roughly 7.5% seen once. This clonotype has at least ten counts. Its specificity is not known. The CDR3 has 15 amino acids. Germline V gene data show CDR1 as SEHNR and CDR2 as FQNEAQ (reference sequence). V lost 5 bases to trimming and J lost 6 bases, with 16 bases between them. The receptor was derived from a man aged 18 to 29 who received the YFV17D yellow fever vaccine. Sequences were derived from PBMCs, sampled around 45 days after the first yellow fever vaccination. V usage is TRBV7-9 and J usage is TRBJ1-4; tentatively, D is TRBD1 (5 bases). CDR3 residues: CASSPDSASHEKLFF. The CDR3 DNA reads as TGTGCCAGCAGCCCAGACAGCGCCAGCCATGAAAAACTGTTTTTT.